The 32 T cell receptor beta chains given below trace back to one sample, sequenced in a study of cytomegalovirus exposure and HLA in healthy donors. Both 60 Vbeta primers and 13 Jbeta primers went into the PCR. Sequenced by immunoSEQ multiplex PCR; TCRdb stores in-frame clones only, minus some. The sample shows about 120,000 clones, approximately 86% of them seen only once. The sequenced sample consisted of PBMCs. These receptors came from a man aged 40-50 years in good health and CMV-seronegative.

The CDR3 bases are TGTGCCAGCAGCCCAACAGTGATCTCTGGAAACACCATATATTTT. Encoded protein: CASSPTVISGNTIYF. This sequence joins TRBV7-9 and TRBJ1-3; D is unclear. CDR1 and CDR2 (germline): SEHNR, FQNEAQ (reference sequence). With 5 bases removed from V and 0 bases from J, the gap between germline ends came to 11 bases. This CDR3 spans 15 amino acids.

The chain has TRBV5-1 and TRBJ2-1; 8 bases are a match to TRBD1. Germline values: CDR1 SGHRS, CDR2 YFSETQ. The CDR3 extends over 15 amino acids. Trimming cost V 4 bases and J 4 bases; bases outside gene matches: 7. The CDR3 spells CASSDGTGAYNEQFF. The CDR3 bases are TGCGCCAGCAGCGACGGGACAGGAGCTTACAATGAGCAGTTCTTC.

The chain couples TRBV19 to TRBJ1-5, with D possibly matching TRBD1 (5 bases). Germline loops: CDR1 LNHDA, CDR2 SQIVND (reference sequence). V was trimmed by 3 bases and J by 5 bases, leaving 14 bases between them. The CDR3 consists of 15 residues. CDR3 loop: CASSIQGRVHQPQHF. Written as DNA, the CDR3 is TGTGCCAGTAGTATCCAGGGTCGGGTCCATCAGCCCCAGCATTTT. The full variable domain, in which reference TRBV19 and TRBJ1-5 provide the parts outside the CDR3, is DGGITQSPKYLFRKEGQNVTLSCEQNLNHDAMYWYRQDPGQGLRLIYYSQIVNDFQKGDIAEGYSVSREKKESFPLTVTSAQKNPTAFYLCASSIQGRVHQPQHFGDGTRLSIL.

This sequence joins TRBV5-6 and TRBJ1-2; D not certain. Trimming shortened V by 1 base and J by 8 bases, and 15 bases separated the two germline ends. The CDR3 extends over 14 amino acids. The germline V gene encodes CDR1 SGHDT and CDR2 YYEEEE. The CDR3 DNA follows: TGTGCCAGCAGCTTGTTTTCTCCAATGGAGGGCTACACCTTC. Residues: CASSLFSPMEGYTF. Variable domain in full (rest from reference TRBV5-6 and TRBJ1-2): DAGVTQSPTHLIKTRGQQVTLRCSPKSGHDTVSWYQQALGQGPQFIFQYYEEEERQRGNFPDRFSGHQFPNYSSELNVNALLLGDSALYLCASSLFSPMEGYTFGSGTRLTVV.

The CDR3 is CSVEVVGQGVRYGYTF. The CDR3 DNA sequence: TGCAGCGTTGAAGTGGTCGGTCAGGGGGTTCGTTATGGCTACACCTTC. The gene calls are TRBV29-1 and TRBJ1-2; the match to TRBD1 covers 7 bases. Germline assignment: CDR1 SQVTM and CDR2 ANQGSEA. This CDR3 has 16 residues. J was trimmed by 5 bases and V by 1 base; bases with no gene match: 13.

The CDR3 reads CASSFQQGGELFF. CDR3 nucleotides: TGTGCCAGCAGCTTCCAACAGGGCGGGGAGCTGTTTTTT. The V and J genes are TRBV7-2 and TRBJ2-2; D perhaps matches TRBD1 (6 bases). Trimming left V 3 bases short and J 7 bases short, with 9 bases between. The CDR3 has 13 residues. In germline, CDR1 is SGHTA, CDR2 FQGNSA.

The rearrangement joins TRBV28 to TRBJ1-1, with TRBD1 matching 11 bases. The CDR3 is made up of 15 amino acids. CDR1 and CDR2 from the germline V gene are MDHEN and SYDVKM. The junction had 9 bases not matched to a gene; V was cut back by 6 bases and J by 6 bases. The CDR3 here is CASRPPGQGVPEAFF. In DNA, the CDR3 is TGTGCCAGCAGACCGCCGGGACAGGGGGTACCTGAAGCTTTCTTT.

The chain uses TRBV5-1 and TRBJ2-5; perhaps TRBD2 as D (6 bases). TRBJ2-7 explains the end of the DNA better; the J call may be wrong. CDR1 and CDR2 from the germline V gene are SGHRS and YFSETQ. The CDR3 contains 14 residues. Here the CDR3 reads CASSGSGFSYEQYF. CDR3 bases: TGCGCCAGCAGCGGGAGCGGGTTCAGCTACGAGCAGTACTTC.

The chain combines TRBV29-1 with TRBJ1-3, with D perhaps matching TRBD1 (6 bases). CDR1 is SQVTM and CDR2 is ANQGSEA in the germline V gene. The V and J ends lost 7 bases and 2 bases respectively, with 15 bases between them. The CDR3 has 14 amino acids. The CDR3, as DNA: TGCAGCGCGACCATGACAGGTGCTGGAAACACCATATATTTT. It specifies CSATMTGAGNTIYF.

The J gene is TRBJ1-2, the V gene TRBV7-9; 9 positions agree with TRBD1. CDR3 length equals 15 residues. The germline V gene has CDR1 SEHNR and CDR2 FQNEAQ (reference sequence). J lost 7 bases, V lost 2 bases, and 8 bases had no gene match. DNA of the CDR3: TGTGCCAGCAGCTTACGGGACAGGGAGGCATCTGGCTACACCTTC. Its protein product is CASSLRDREASGYTF.

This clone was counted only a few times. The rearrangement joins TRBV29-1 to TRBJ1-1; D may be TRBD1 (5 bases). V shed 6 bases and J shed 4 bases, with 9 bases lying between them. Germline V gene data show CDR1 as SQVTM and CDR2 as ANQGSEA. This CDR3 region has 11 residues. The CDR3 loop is CSVGTVTEAFF. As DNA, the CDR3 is TGCAGCGTCGGGACTGTCACTGAAGCTTTCTTT.

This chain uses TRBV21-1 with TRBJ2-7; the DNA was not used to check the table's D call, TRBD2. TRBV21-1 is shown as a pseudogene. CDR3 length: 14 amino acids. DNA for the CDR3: TGTGCCAGCAGCAATCTGGTCGGGACCTACGAGCAGTACTTC. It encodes CASSNLVGTYEQYF.

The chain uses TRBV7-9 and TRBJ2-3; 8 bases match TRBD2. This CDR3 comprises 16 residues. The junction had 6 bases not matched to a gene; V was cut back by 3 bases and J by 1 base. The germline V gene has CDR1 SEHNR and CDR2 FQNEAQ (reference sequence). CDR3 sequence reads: CASSFFAGGGTDTQYF. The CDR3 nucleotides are TGTGCCAGCAGCTTTTTCGCCGGGGGGGGCACAGATACGCAGTATTTT.

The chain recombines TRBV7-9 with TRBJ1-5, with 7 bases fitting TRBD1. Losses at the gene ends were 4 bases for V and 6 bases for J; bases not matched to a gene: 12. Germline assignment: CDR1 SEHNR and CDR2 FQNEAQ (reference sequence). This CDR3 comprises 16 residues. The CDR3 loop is CASSYAADRSAQPQHF. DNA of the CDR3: TGTGCCAGCAGCTACGCCGCGGACAGGAGCGCTCAGCCCCAGCATTTT.

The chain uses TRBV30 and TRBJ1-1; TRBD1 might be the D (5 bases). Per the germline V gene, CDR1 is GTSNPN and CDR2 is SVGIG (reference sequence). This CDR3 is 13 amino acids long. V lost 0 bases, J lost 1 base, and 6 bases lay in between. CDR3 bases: TGTGCCTGGAGTGTACAGGCGAACACTGAAGCTTTCTTT. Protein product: CAWSVQANTEAFF.

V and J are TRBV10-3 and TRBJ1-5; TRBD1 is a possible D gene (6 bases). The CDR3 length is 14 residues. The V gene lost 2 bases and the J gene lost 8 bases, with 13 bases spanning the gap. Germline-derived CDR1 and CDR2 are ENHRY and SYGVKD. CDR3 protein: CAISEGGGGEPQHF. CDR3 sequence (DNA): TGTGCCATCAGTGAGGGCGGGGGCGGGGAGCCCCAGCATTTT.

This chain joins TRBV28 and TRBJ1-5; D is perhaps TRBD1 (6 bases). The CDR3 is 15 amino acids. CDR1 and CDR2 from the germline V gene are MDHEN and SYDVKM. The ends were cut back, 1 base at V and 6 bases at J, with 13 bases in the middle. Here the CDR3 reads CASSLYGQTAQPQHF. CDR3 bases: TGTGCCAGCAGTTTATACGGACAGACGGCTCAGCCCCAGCATTTT.

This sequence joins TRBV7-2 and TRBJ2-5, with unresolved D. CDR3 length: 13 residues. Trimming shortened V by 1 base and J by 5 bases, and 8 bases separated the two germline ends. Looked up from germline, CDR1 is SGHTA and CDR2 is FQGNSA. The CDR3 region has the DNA TGTGCCAGCAGCTTAGGGGCAGCCGAGACCCAGTACTTC. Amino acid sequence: CASSLGAAETQYF.

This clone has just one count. This CDR3 reads CAWSQGGGSGANVLTF. CDR3 coding DNA: TGTGCCTGGAGTCAGGGTGGCGGCTCTGGGGCCAACGTCCTGACTTTC. V usage is TRBV30 and J usage is TRBJ2-6; TRBD1 might be the D (5 bases). There are 16 residues in the CDR3. Germline V gene lookup returns CDR1 GTSNPN and CDR2 SVGIG (reference sequence). V dropped 2 bases and J dropped 0 bases, with 11 bases sitting between them.

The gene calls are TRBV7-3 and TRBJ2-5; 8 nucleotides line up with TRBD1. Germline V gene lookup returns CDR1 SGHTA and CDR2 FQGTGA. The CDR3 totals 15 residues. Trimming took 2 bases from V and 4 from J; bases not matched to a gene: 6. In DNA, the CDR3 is TGTGCCAGCAGCTTAGCTACAGGGGGACGAGAGACCCAGTACTTC. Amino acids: CASSLATGGRETQYF.

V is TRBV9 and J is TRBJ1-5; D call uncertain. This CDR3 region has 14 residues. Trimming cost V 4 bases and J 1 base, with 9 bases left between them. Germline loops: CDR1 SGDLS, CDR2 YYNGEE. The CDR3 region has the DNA TGTGCCAGCAGCCCCGCGGGGAGCAATCAGCCCCAGCATTTT. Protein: CASSPAGSNQPQHF.

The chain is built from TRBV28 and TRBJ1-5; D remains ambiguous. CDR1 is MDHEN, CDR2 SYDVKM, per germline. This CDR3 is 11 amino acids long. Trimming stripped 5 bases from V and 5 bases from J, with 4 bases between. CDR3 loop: CASSIDQPQHF. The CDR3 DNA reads TGTGCCAGCAGTATAGATCAGCCCCAGCATTTT. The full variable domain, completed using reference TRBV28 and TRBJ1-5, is DVKVTQSSRYLVKRTGEKVFLECVQDMDHENMFWYRQDPGLGLRLIYFSYDVKMKEKGDIPEGYSVSREKKERFSLILESASTNQTSMYLCASSIDQPQHFGDGTRLSIL.

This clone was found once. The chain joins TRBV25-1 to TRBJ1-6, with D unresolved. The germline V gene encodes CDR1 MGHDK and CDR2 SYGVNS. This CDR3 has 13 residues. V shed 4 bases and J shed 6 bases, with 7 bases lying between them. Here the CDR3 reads CASSAPVNSPLHF. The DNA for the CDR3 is TGTGCCAGCAGTGCGCCGGTTAATTCACCCCTCCACTTT.

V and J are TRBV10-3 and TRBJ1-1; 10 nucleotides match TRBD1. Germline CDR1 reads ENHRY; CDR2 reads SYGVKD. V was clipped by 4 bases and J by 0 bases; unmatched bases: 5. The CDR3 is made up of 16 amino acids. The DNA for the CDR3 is TGTGCCATCAGTGGGGTGGGGACAGGGGTGAACACTGAAGCTTTCTTT. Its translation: CAISGVGTGVNTEAFF.

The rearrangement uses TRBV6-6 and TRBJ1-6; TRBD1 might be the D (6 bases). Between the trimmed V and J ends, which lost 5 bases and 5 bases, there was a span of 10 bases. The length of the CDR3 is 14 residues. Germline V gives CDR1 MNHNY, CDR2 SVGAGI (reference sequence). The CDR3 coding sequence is TGTGCCAGCAGTCCGGACAGAGATAATTCACCCCTCCACTTT. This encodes CASSPDRDNSPLHF.

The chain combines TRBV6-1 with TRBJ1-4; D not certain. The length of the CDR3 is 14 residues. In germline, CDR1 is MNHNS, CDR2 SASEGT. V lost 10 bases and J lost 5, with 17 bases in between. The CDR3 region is CATRAVGGNEKLFF. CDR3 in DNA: TGTGCCACGCGAGCGGTTGGCGGGAATGAAAAACTGTTTTTT.

CDR3 bases: TGTGCCAGTAGTTTCTCCAGGGGGTCGGGAAGTCAGCCCCAGCATTTT. Residues: CASSFSRGSGSQPQHF. The chain couples TRBV19 to TRBJ1-5, with TRBD1 identical over 7 bases. V shed 5 bases and J 6 bases; nucleotides not matched to a gene: 13. CDR3 length: 16 residues. Per the germline V gene, CDR1 is LNHDA and CDR2 is SQIVND (reference sequence). Full variable domain (remainder filled in from reference TRBV19 and TRBJ1-5): DGGITQSPKYLFRKEGQNVTLSCEQNLNHDAMYWYRQDPGQGLRLIYYSQIVNDFQKGDIAEGYSVSREKKESFPLTVTSAQKNPTAFYLCASSFSRGSGSQPQHFGDGTRLSIL.

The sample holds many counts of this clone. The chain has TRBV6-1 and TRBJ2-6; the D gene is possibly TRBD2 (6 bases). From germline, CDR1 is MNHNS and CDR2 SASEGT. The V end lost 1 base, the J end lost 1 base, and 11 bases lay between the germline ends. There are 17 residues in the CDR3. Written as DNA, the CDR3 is TGTGCCAGCAGTGAAGTCCTGGGGGGATCTGGGGCCAACGTCCTGACTTTC. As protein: CASSEVLGGSGANVLTF.

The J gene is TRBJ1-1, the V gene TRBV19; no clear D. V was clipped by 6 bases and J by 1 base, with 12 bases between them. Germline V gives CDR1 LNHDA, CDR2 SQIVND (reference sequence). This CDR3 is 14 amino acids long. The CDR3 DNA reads TGTGCCAGTAGGCAACGGGGTCCGAACACTGAAGCTTTCTTT. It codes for CASRQRGPNTEAFF.

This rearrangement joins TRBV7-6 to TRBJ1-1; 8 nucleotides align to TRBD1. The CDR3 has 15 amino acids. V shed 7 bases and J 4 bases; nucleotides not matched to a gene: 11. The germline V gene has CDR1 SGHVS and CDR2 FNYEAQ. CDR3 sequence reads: CASIPGQGAGTEAFF. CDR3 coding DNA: TGTGCCAGCATCCCCGGGCAGGGGGCCGGCACTGAAGCTTTCTTT. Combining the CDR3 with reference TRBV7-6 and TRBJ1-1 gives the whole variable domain GAGVSQSPRYKVTKRGQDVALRCDPISGHVSLYWYRQALGQGPEFLTYFNYEAQQDKSGLPNDRFSAERPEGSISTLTIQRTEQRDSAMYRCASIPGQGAGTEAFFGQGTRLTVV.

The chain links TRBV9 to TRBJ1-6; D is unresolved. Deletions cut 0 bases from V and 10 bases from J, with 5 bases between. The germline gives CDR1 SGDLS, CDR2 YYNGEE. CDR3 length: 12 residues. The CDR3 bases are TGTGCCAGCAGCGTAGGAGAGTCACCCCTCCACTTT. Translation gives CASSVGESPLHF.

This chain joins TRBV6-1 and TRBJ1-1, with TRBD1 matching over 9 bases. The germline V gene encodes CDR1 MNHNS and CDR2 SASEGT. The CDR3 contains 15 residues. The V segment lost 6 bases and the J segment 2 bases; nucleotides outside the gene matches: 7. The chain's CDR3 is CASRQTGQGNTEAFF. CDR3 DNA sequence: TGTGCCAGCAGGCAAACGGGACAGGGCAACACTGAAGCTTTCTTT.